One and the same sample provided the 27 T cell receptor beta chains below, sequenced in a study of HIV-infected patients and healthy controls. TCRdb recomputed calls from the 5' RACE reads with MiXCR, one row per CDR3 protein. The sample includes tens of thousands of distinct CDR3 sequences, about 16% of them seen just once. Material for sequencing was CD4+ T cells from blood. The receptors stem from a human donor in good health.

This clonotype was seen many times. The rearrangement joins TRBV5-1 to TRBJ2-3, with D possibly matching TRBD2 (5 bases). The CDR3 is 12 residues long. V was trimmed by 7 bases and J by 6 bases, leaving 12 bases between them. CDR1 and CDR2 from the germline V gene are SGHRS and YFSETQ. For the CDR3, the DNA is TGCGCCAGCGGTATTAGCGCGGATACGCAGTATTTT. Protein: CASGISADTQYF.

A few counts support this clonotype. The chain recombines TRBV30 with TRBJ1-3; tentative D call: TRBD1 (5 bases). The germline V and J ends were trimmed by 4 bases and 0 bases, with 10 bases remaining between them. From germline, CDR1 is GTSNPN and CDR2 SVGIG (reference sequence). CDR3 size: 14 residues. The CDR3, as DNA: TGTGCCTGGAAGGAGACAGCCTCTGGAAACACCATATATTTT. As protein: CAWKETASGNTIYF.

There are many counts of this clonotype. The chain links TRBV5-5 to TRBJ2-3; 7 nucleotides line up with TRBD2. Germline-derived CDR1 and CDR2 are SGHKS and YYEKEE (reference sequence). CDR3 size: 14 residues. The V gene end was trimmed by 6 bases and the J gene end by 0 bases; junction bases not matched to a gene: 4. CDR3: CASTRAGSTDTQYF. Here the CDR3 DNA reads TGTGCCAGCACCCGAGCGGGGAGCACAGATACGCAGTATTTT.

The chain employs TRBV5-5 and TRBJ2-1, with TRBD2 as a possible D gene (5 bases). This CDR3 spans 14 amino acids. V was pared by 5 bases and J by 2 bases, with 11 bases between. Germline CDR1 is SGHKS and CDR2 is YYEKEE (reference sequence). The CDR3: CASSMRAPYNEQFF. The CDR3 region has the DNA TGTGCCAGCAGTATGAGGGCACCCTACAATGAGCAGTTCTTC.

The chain joins TRBV7-2 to TRBJ1-1; 9 bases fit TRBD1. This CDR3 spans 16 amino acids. Germline CDR1 reads SGHTA; CDR2 reads FQGNSA. The J segment lost 0 bases and the V segment lost 3 bases, leaving 5 bases of the junction unmatched. The CDR3 DNA reads as TGTGCCAGCAGCTTCCAGGGGACAGGGATGAACACTGAAGCTTTCTTT. Its protein is CASSFQGTGMNTEAFF.

This clonotype was recorded a few times. V usage is TRBV19 and J usage is TRBJ1-2; the D gene is possibly TRBD1 (6 bases). CDR1 is LNHDA and CDR2 is SQIVND in the germline V gene (reference sequence). V was shortened by 6 bases and J by 6 bases, with 17 bases between the two germline ends. This CDR3 has 14 residues. The DNA for the CDR3 is TGTGCCAGTAGCGAACAGGGACCCCTTGATGGCTACACCTTC. It is translated as CASSEQGPLDGYTF.

The V gene is TRBV29-1, the J gene TRBJ1-2; no clear D gene. This CDR3 contains 11 residues. Germline CDR1 SQVTM, CDR2 ANQGSEA. The CDR3 region is CTIGSDYGYTF. Written as DNA, the CDR3 is TGCACAATCGGGAGCGACTATGGCTACACCTTC.

This clonotype was detected many times. The chain joins TRBV20-1 to TRBJ1-1, with 9 bases lining up with TRBD1. The CDR3 has 14 amino acids. Germline assignment: CDR1 DFQATT and CDR2 SNEGSKA (reference sequence). V shed 6 bases and J 5 bases; nucleotides not matched to a gene: 10. The CDR3 DNA is TGCAGTGCAACGAGCGGACAGGGGCCAACTGAAGCTTTCTTT. Protein product: CSATSGQGPTEAFF.

This clonotype was picked up a small number of times. This rearrangement joins TRBV5-1 to TRBJ2-1, with 8 bases matching TRBD2. The ends lost 0 bases at V and 15 bases at J; junction bases unmatched: 8. CDR1 and CDR2 (germline): SGHRS, YFSETQ. CDR3 length equals 13 residues. The CDR3 sequence: CASSLGSSGYPFF. CDR3 in DNA: TGCGCCAGCAGCTTGGGATCTAGCGGGTATCCGTTCTTC.

Ten or more counts support this clonotype. The V gene is TRBV20-1, the J gene TRBJ2-6; D gene ambiguous. In germline, CDR1 is DFQATT, CDR2 SNEGSKA (reference sequence). CDR3 length: 15 residues. Trimming left V 4 bases short and J 0 bases short, with 10 bases between. This CDR3 is CSATVRSSGANVLTF. The CDR3 DNA is TGCAGTGCTACCGTACGGAGCTCTGGGGCCAACGTCCTGACTTTC.

The chain employs TRBV20-1 and TRBJ2-5; 8 positions agree with TRBD1. CDR1 is DFQATT and CDR2 is SNEGSKA in the germline V gene (reference sequence). The CDR3 is made up of 13 amino acids. V lost 7 bases, J lost 1 base, and 5 bases stayed unmatched. The CDR3 bases are TGCAGTGGACTGACAGGGGCCCAAGAGACCCAGTACTTC. Translating gives CSGLTGAQETQYF.

The chain is built from TRBV7-2 and TRBJ1-5; D ambiguous. CDR3 length: 15 amino acids. Looked up from germline, CDR1 is SGHTA and CDR2 is FQGNSA. Trimming left V 2 bases short and J 0 bases short, with 8 bases between. CDR3 in amino acids: CASSLLGYSNQPQHF. In DNA, the CDR3 is TGTGCCAGCAGCTTACTCGGCTATAGCAATCAGCCCCAGCATTTT.

This clonotype turned up a few times. The chain couples TRBV11-2 to TRBJ2-7, with D uncertain. In germline, CDR1 is SGHAT, CDR2 FQNNGV. V lost 2 bases and J 2 bases, leaving 13 bases between the germline ends. The CDR3 extends over 15 amino acids. The CDR3 region is CASSLYPDPAYEQYF. The CDR3 nucleotides are TGTGCCAGCAGCTTATACCCTGACCCAGCCTACGAGCAGTACTTC.

The rearrangement joins TRBV5-1 to TRBJ2-6; D gene ambiguous. Per germline, CDR1 SGHRS and CDR2 YFSETQ. Trimming removed 6 bases at V and 1 base at J, with 14 bases between. CDR3 size: 16 residues. Here the CDR3 DNA reads TGCGCCAGCAAAGTGGGGTGGGGATCTGGGGCCAACGTCCTGACTTTC. It is translated as CASKVGWGSGANVLTF.

There are a few counts of this clonotype. The CDR3: CASSGGPTYEQYF. The CDR3, as DNA: TGTGCCAGCAGTGGGGGGCCCACCTACGAGCAGTACTTC. This chain uses TRBV25-1 with TRBJ2-7, with D possibly matching TRBD1 (6 bases). Germline CDR1 is MGHDK and CDR2 is SYGVNS. This CDR3 spans 13 amino acids. Trimming took 4 bases from V and 2 from J, leaving 9 bases between them.

This clonotype has just a few counts. The gene calls are TRBV19 and TRBJ1-3, with D unresolved. Germline CDR1 LNHDA, CDR2 SQIVND (reference sequence). Trimming removed 5 bases at V and 2 bases at J, with 10 bases between. This CDR3 region has 14 residues. The CDR3, as DNA: TGTGCCAGTAGTGCCCAGGACCCTGGAAACACCATATATTTT. It translates to CASSAQDPGNTIYF.

The V call is TRBV7-2, the J call TRBJ2-1; 11 bases map to TRBD2. The CDR3 is 16 residues long. Losses at the gene ends were 4 bases for V and 6 bases for J; bases not matched to a gene: 8. The germline V gene encodes CDR1 SGHTA and CDR2 FQGNSA. CDR3 protein: CASSSPGTSGFNEQFF. For the CDR3, the DNA is TGTGCCAGCAGCTCTCCAGGGACTAGCGGATTCAATGAGCAGTTCTTC.

CDR3 amino acids: CASSMRLDRNSPLHF. DNA of the CDR3: TGTGCCAGTAGTATGCGGTTAGACAGGAATTCACCCCTCCACTTT. The V gene is TRBV19, the J gene TRBJ1-6, with D maybe TRBD1 (6 bases). CDR1 and CDR2 (germline): LNHDA, SQIVND (reference sequence). Deletions cut 3 bases from V and 7 bases from J, with 13 bases between. This CDR3 is built from 15 residues.

The sample holds a few counts of this clonotype. The rearrangement joins TRBV18 to TRBJ2-7; 7 positions match TRBD1. The ends lost 8 bases at V and 1 base at J; junction bases unmatched: 8. Germline V gene sequence: CDR1 KGHSH, CDR2 LQKENI. CDR3 length: 14 amino acids. CDR3 region: CASATRQGSYEQYF. The CDR3 nucleotides are TGTGCCAGCGCAACTAGACAGGGATCCTACGAGCAGTACTTC.

CDR3 protein: CASSSPYGYTF. CDR3 in DNA: TGTGCCAGCAGTTCACCGTATGGCTACACCTTC. V gene TRBV12-3 or TRBV12-4 combines with J gene TRBJ1-2; D uncertain. The length of the CDR3 is 11 residues. Trimming removed 4 bases from V and 5 bases from J, with 5 bases in between.

This clonotype came up many times. V gene TRBV6-5 combines with J gene TRBJ2-1; D perhaps matches TRBD2 (6 bases). V was trimmed by 5 bases and J by 4 bases, leaving 12 bases between them. CDR1 and CDR2 from the germline V gene are MNHEY and SVGAGI. This CDR3 has 14 amino acids. CDR3 nucleotides: TGTGCCAGCAGTCGCCGACTAGAGTACAATGAGCAGTTCTTC. Translated: CASSRRLEYNEQFF.

This clonotype was counted at least ten times. The chain has TRBV2 and TRBJ1-2; D unclear. The CDR3 has 13 residues. CDR1 is SNHLY and CDR2 is FYNNEI in the germline V gene. The V end lost 9 bases, the J end lost 3 bases, and 14 bases lay between the germline ends. The CDR3 sequence: CASSGQDHYGYTF. The CDR3 nucleotides read TGTGCCAGTTCCGGGCAGGACCACTATGGCTACACCTTC.

This clonotype was counted many times. V gene TRBV3-1 combines with J gene TRBJ2-2; 7 nucleotides agree with TRBD1. Germline CDR1 and CDR2: LGHDT and YNNKEL (reference sequence). The CDR3 is 16 residues long. V was pared by 1 base and J by 4 bases, with 6 bases of the junction left unmatched. The CDR3 DNA reads as TGTGCCAGCAGCCAAGGCGCAGGGGGTGCCACCGGGGAGCTGTTTTTT. Residues: CASSQGAGGATGELFF.

The V gene is TRBV12-3 or TRBV12-4, the J gene TRBJ1-1, with 7 bases lining up with TRBD1. J gave up 0 bases and V 7 bases, and 8 bases lay outside the gene matches. CDR3 size: 15 residues. CDR3 DNA sequence: TGTGCCAGCACCCCAGGGGGTCGGGTGAACACTGAAGCTTTCTTT. Its protein product is CASTPGGRVNTEAFF.

This rearrangement joins TRBV19 to TRBJ2-1; tentative D call: TRBD2 (6 bases). V lost 5 bases and J lost 0, with 17 bases in between. CDR3 length: 17 amino acids. CDR1 LNHDA and CDR2 SQIVND come from the germline V gene (reference sequence). This chain's CDR3 is CASSRPGGLSSYNEQFF. CDR3 sequence (DNA): TGTGCCAGTAGTCGACCCGGGGGTTTGAGCTCCTACAATGAGCAGTTCTTC.

The chain uses TRBV7-9 and TRBJ2-6; 7 nucleotides match TRBD1. The V segment lost 1 base and the J segment 2 bases; nucleotides outside the gene matches: 5. CDR1 SEHNR and CDR2 FQNEAQ come from the germline V gene (reference sequence). The CDR3 is 17 residues long. The CDR3 DNA sequence: TGTGCCAGCAGCTTAGGGTCAGGGGGAACTGGGGCCAACGTCCTGACTTTC. It specifies CASSLGSGGTGANVLTF.

The genes are TRBV28 and TRBJ2-3; a weak D match, TRBD1 (6 bases). Germline V gene data show CDR1 as MDHEN and CDR2 as SYDVKM. Trimming took 6 bases from V and 5 from J, leaving 15 bases between them. This CDR3 has 14 residues. The CDR3 loop reads CASSQGTAQDTQYF. The CDR3 region has the DNA TGTGCCAGCAGCCAGGGGACGGCCCAAGATACGCAGTATTTT.